These 5 T cell receptor beta chains share one sample of origin, sequenced in a study of T cell repertoires in cytomegalovirus infection. These receptors have no known antigen. MiXCR, run by TCRdb on the reads, gives a single entry per CDR3 protein. This table has about 890,000 distinct CDR3 sequences, 25% to 40% appearing once. The sequenced sample was cultured CD8+ T cells from PBMCs, obtained from culture after CMV antigen stimulation. These receptors all stem from a human donor in good health (CMV status not recorded). Some clones in this sample may be carry-over from other donors' samples.

This clonotype has only a few counts. This chain connects TRBV5-4 to TRBJ2-3; tentatively, D is TRBD1 (5 bases). This CDR3 has 12 residues. Per the germline V gene, CDR1 is SGHNT and CDR2 is YYREEE (reference sequence). V lost 2 bases to trimming and J lost 10 bases, with 11 bases between them. This chain's CDR3 is CASSFSTEAQYF. In DNA form, the CDR3 reads TGTGCCAGCAGCTTCTCGACAGAAGCGCAGTATTTT.

The table lists this clonotype with a count of one. The J gene is TRBJ2-3, the V gene TRBV27, with 9 bases lining up with TRBD2. Germline V gene lookup returns CDR1 MNHEY and CDR2 SMNVEV (reference sequence). V lost 5 bases, J lost 1 base, and 7 bases stayed unmatched. The CDR3 runs to 16 residues. CDR3 in amino acids: CASSPLAGAGTDTQYF. DNA of the CDR3: TGTGCCAGCAGTCCTTTAGCGGGGGCGGGCACAGATACGCAGTATTTT.

This clonotype was seen a handful of times. This chain uses TRBV7-6 with TRBJ2-1; 9 bases are shared with TRBD1. The J segment lost 5 bases and the V segment lost 4 bases, leaving 6 bases of the junction unmatched. CDR1 and CDR2 from the germline V gene are SGHVS and FNYEAQ. This CDR3 is built from 15 residues. Written as DNA, the CDR3 is TGTGCCAGCAGCTCCAACAGGGGGCTGGACAATGAGCAGTTCTTC. Its protein is CASSSNRGLDNEQFF.

This clonotype was recorded a few times. The J gene is TRBJ1-1, the V gene TRBV5-6; 8 bases match TRBD1. V dropped 4 bases and J dropped 6; count of bases not matched to a gene: 5. Germline assignment: CDR1 SGHDT and CDR2 YYEEEE. The CDR3 consists of 13 residues. The CDR3 DNA reads TGTGCCAGCAGCCAGAGACAGGGGCCTGAAGCTTTCTTT. It encodes CASSQRQGPEAFF. The whole variable domain, remainder taken from reference TRBV5-6 and TRBJ1-1, is DAGVTQSPTHLIKTRGQQVTLRCSPKSGHDTVSWYQQALGQGPQFIFQYYEEEERQRGNFPDRFSGHQFPNYSSELNVNALLLGDSALYLCASSQRQGPEAFFGQGTRLTVV.

This clonotype was counted at least ten times. The gene calls are TRBV7-6 and TRBJ2-1; no reliable D call. V dropped 5 bases and J dropped 0 bases, with 11 bases sitting between them. CDR1 is SGHVS, CDR2 FNYEAQ, per germline. The CDR3 is 15 amino acids. CDR3 bases: TGTGCCAGCAGCCTAGAATTAGGCTCCTACAATGAGCAGTTCTTC. Encoded protein: CASSLELGSYNEQFF.